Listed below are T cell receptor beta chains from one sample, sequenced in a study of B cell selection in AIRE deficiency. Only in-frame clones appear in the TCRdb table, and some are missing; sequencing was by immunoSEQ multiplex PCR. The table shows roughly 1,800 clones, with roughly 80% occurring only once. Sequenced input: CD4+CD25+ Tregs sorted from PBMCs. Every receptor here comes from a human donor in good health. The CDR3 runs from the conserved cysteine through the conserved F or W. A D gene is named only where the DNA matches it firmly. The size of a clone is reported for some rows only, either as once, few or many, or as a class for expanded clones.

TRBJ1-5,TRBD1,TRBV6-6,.,CASRRDRVSNQPQHF,TGTGCCAGCAGACGGGACAGGGTTAGCAATCAGCCCCAGCATTTT
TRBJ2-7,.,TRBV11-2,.,CASSLPYRTYEQYF,TGTGCCAGCAGCCTCCCATACAGAACCTACGAGCAGTACTTC
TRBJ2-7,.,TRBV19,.,CASSIAVSTGYEQYF,TGTGCCAGTAGTATAGCGGTCTCGACTGGTTACGAGCAGTACTTC
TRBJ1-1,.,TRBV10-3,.,CAISESSGRWTEAFF,TGTGCCATCAGTGAGTCGTCGGGACGGTGGACTGAAGCTTTCTTT
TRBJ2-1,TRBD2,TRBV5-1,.,CASRRLSGRAAYNEQFF,TGCGCCAGCAGACGACTAAGCGGGAGGGCGGCCTACAATGAGCAGTTCTTC
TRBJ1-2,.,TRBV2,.,CASSEAGGPRYGYTF,TGTGCCAGCAGTGAAGCGGGCGGGCCCCGCTATGGCTACACCTTC
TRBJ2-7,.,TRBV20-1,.,CSASYFYEQYF,TGCAGTGCAAGTTATTTTTACGAGCAGTACTTC
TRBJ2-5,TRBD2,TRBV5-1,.,CASSLAWTSGRVETQYF,TGCGCCAGCAGCTTGGCGTGGACTAGCGGGAGGGTAGAGACCCAGTACTTC
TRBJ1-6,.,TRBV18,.,CASSPRQRGIVSPLHF,TGTGCCAGCTCACCAAGGCAAAGGGGCATAGTTTCACCCCTCCACTTT
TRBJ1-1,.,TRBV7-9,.,CASSLVFLTDRTNTEAFF,TGTGCCAGCAGCTTAGTCTTCCTGACCGACAGAACAAACACTGAAGCTTTCTTT
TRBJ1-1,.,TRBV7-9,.,CASSLMRGANTEAFF,TGTGCCAGCAGCCTGATGAGGGGTGCGAACACTGAAGCTTTCTTT
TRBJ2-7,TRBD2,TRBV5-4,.,CASSRPGLAGGEQYF,TGTGCCAGTAGCAGGCCGGGACTAGCGGGAGGCGAGCAGTACTTC
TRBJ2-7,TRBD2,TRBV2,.,CAIGTSGMLPYEQYF,TGTGCCATAGGGACTAGCGGGATGCTACCCTACGAGCAGTACTTC
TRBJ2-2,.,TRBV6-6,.,CASSLRDGRLGELFF,TGTGCCAGCAGCCTCAGGGACGGACGATTAGGGGAGCTGTTTTTT
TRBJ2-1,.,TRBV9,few,CASSPSGHSYNEQFF,TGTGCCAGCAGCCCTTCGGGACATTCCTACAATGAGCAGTTCTTC
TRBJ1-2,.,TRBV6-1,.,CASSTTYGYTF,TGTGCCAGCAGCACGACCTATGGCTACACCTTC
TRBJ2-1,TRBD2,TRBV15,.,CATSPGLAGLSYNEQFF,TGTGCCACCAGTCCAGGACTAGCGGGATTATCCTACAATGAGCAGTTCTTC
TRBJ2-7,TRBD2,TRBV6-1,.,CASGALAGVNYEQYF,TGTGCCAGCGGAGCCCTGGCGGGAGTAAACTACGAGCAGTACTTC
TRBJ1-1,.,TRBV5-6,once,CASSLGIGGWGWGTEAFF,TGTGCCAGCAGCTTGGGAATCGGGGGATGGGGCTGGGGCACTGAAGCTTTCTTT
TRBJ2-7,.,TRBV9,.,CASSVGPGYEQYF,TGTGCCAGCAGCGTAGGGCCCGGGTACGAGCAGTACTTC
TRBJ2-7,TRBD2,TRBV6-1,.,CASMGGYPLVQYF,TGTGCCAGCATGGGAGGGTACCCTTTAGTGCAGTACTTC
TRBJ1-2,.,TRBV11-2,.,CASSLDGLVARLGNYGYTF,TGTGCCAGCAGCTTAGATGGTCTTGTGGCTCGCTTGGGGAACTATGGCTACACCTTC
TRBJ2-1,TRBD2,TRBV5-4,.,CASSLGRLASGRTNEQFF,TGTGCCAGCAGCTTGGGAAGATTGGCTAGCGGGAGGACCAATGAGCAGTTCTTC
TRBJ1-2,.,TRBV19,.,CASSRTGRDGYTF,TGTGCCAGTAGTCGTACAGGGCGAGATGGCTACACCTTC
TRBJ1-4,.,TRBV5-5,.,CASSGGINEKLFF,TGTGCCAGCAGCGGTGGGATTAATGAAAAACTGTTTTTT
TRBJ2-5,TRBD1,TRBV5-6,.,CASSFRGLQETQYF,TGTGCCAGCAGCTTTAGGGGGCTCCAAGAGACCCAGTACTTC
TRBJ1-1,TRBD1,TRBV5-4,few,CASSGTVLTEAFF,TGTGCCAGCAGCGGGACAGTCCTCACTGAAGCTTTCTTT
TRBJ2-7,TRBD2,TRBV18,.,CASSPSTSGSVYEQYF,TGTGCCAGCTCACCATCCACTAGCGGGAGTGTTTACGAGCAGTACTTC
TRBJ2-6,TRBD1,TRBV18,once,CASSPTGTGGAGANVLTF,TGTGCCAGCTCACCTACCGGGACAGGGGGCGCCGGGGCCAACGTCCTGACTTTC
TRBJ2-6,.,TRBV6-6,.,CASSYWQGANVLTF,TGTGCCAGCAGTTACTGGCAGGGGGCCAACGTCCTGACTTTC
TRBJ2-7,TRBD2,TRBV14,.,CASSPTGVAGPSNRHEQYF,TGTGCCAGCAGCCCCACCGGGGTAGCGGGACCCTCGAATAGACACGAGCAGTACTTC
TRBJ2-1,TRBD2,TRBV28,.,CASSPGTSGRRFF,TGTGCCAGCAGTCCCGGGACTAGCGGGAGGCGGTTCTTC
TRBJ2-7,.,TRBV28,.,CASSPMGEQYF,TGTGCCAGCAGTCCCATGGGGGAGCAGTACTTC
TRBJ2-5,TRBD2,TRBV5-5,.,CASSNPRSGSRLETQYF,TGTGCCAGCAGCAACCCGAGGAGCGGGAGTCGTTTGGAGACCCAGTACTTC
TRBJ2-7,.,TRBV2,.,CASSAVVGAYEQYF,TGTGCCAGCAGTGCGGTAGTGGGAGCCTACGAGCAGTACTTC
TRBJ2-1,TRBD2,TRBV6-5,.,CASSSRTSGYNEQFF,TGTGCCAGCAGTTCCCGGACTAGCGGGTACAATGAGCAGTTCTTC
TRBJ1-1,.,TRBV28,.,CASSTYREGTEAFF,TGTGCCAGCAGCACATACAGGGAGGGCACTGAAGCTTTCTTT
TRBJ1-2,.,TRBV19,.,CASSSDVGNGYTF,TGTGCCAGTAGTAGTGACGTGGGTAATGGCTACACCTTC
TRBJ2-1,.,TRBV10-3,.,CATQLRDPTYNEQFF,TGTGCCACCCAACTCCGGGACCCGACCTACAATGAGCAGTTCTTC
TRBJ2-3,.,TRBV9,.,CASSALARGADTQYF,TGTGCCAGCAGCGCGCTAGCGAGAGGGGCAGATACGCAGTATTTT
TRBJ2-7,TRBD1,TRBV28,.,CASSRRTGWYEQYF,TGTGCCAGCAGTCGCCGGACAGGGTGGTACGAGCAGTACTTC
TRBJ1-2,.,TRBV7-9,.,CASSPPAFSGGYTF,TGTGCCAGCAGCCCCCCAGCCTTCAGCGGTGGCTACACCTTC
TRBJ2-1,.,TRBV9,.,CASSAPSSEQFF,TGTGCCAGCAGCGCCCCCAGCAGTGAGCAGTTCTTC
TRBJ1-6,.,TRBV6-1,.,CAIRRLSLGSPLHF,TGTGCCATCCGTAGGCTTTCCTTAGGCTCACCCCTCCACTTT
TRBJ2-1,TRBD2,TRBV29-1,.,CSVQSGSTYNEQFF,TGCAGCGTTCAGAGCGGGAGCACCTACAATGAGCAGTTCTTC
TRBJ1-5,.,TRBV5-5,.,CASSLSAVQPQHF,TGTGCCAGCAGCTTGTCAGCCGTTCAGCCCCAGCATTTT
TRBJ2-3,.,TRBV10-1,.,CASSGAGGPSDTQYF,TGCGCCAGCAGTGGGGCTGGAGGGCCGTCAGATACGCAGTATTTT